Each of the 29 T cell receptor beta chains below was sequenced from the same sample in a study of T-cell reconstitution after alpha-beta-depleted transplantation in children. Unique molecular identifiers were used to barcode this TCRbeta library. TCRdb fed the PCR reads into MiXCR, producing one record per CDR3 protein. The sample carries 300,000 to 400,000 distinct CDR3 sequences, under 20% recorded once. The sample in question was PBMCs, mostly from graft donor cells, obtained 360 days after TCRalphabeta/CD19-depleted stem cell transplant. These receptors all come from a male patient aged 2-15 years who had a stem cell transplant for acute lymphoblastic leukemia, so the T cells may come from the graft donor.

This chain connects TRBV15 to TRBJ2-1; 7 positions agree with TRBD2. With V trimmed by 3 bases and J by 7 bases, 9 bases remained unmatched. The CDR3 has 15 amino acids. The germline CDR1 and CDR2 sequences are LNHNV and YYDKDF (reference sequence). The CDR3 nucleotides read TGTGCCACCAGCAGGGGGAGGGCCGGGTGGAATGAGCAGTTCTTC. Translation gives CATSRGRAGWNEQFF.

The V and J genes are TRBV6-1 and TRBJ1-5; 7 bases are a match to TRBD1. J lost 6 bases, V lost 5 bases, and 10 bases had no gene match. Per the germline V gene, CDR1 is MNHNS and CDR2 is SASEGT. The CDR3 length is 15 residues. The CDR3 nucleotides read TGTGCCAGCAGTCGCCGACAGGGCAGAGCTCAGCCCCAGCATTTT. It encodes CASSRRQGRAQPQHF.

The chain employs TRBV12-3 or TRBV12-4 and TRBJ2-4, with 7 bases matching TRBD2. J lost 4 bases, V lost 6 bases, and 3 bases had no gene match. The CDR3 length is 13 residues. CDR3 loop: CASSFSGKNIQYF. The CDR3 coding sequence is TGTGCCAGCAGCTTTAGCGGGAAAAACATTCAGTACTTC.

The chain joins TRBV18 to TRBJ2-5, with 16 nucleotides matching TRBD2. Germline CDR1 and CDR2: KGHSH and LQKENI. There are 19 residues in the CDR3. J was trimmed by 4 bases and V by 6 bases; bases with no gene match: 14. In nucleotides, the CDR3 is TGTGCCAGCTCCCAGGGACTAGCGGGAGGGCCGTCCTCTCGAGAGACCCAGTACTTC. Translation gives CASSQGLAGGPSSRETQYF.

This clonotype was counted only a few times. This chain links TRBV7-2 with TRBJ2-5, with D perhaps matching TRBD2 (6 bases). The germline CDR1 and CDR2 sequences are SGHTA and FQGNSA. V shed 0 bases and J shed 5 bases, with 16 bases lying between them. This CDR3 comprises 16 residues. The CDR3 loop reads CASSLAGGFVRETQYF. The DNA of the CDR3 is TGTGCCAGCAGCTTAGCGGGAGGCTTTGTTCGGGAGACCCAGTACTTC.

This clonotype has a handful of counts. V and J are TRBV29-1 and TRBJ2-1; D not certain. The CDR3 covers 13 residues. Germline CDR1 and CDR2: SQVTM and ANQGSEA. Trimming took off 7 bases at V and 3 bases at J, with 13 bases between the two ends. The DNA of the CDR3 is TGCAGCGCCGAGGAGCAGGACTACAATGAGCAGTTCTTC. It is translated as CSAEEQDYNEQFF.

This clonotype was detected ten times or more. The genes are TRBV20-1 and TRBJ2-3, with D uncertain. V was pared by 6 bases and J by 5 bases, with 6 bases between. CDR1 is DFQATT and CDR2 is SNEGSKA in the germline V gene (reference sequence). The CDR3 loop spans 10 amino acids. The DNA of the CDR3 is TGCAGTGCAACAATAGATACGCAGTATTTT. It specifies CSATIDTQYF.

The J gene is TRBJ2-1, the V gene TRBV27; D is possibly TRBD1 or TRBD2 (5 bases each). Germline loops: CDR1 MNHEY, CDR2 SMNVEV (reference sequence). The CDR3 runs 17 residues. Trimming pared 1 base from V and 5 bases from J, leaving 18 bases between. The CDR3 reads CASSLYVRGEFDNEQFF. For the CDR3, the DNA is TGTGCCAGCAGTTTATACGTGAGGGGTGAATTTGACAATGAGCAGTTCTTC.

This clonotype was observed a few times. V gene TRBV28 combines with J gene TRBJ2-3; D is perhaps TRBD2 (5 bases). Germline assignment: CDR1 MDHEN and CDR2 SYDVKM. V was cut by 4 bases and J by 5 bases, with 13 bases left in between. The length of the CDR3 is 14 residues. The CDR3 loop is CASSYWESEDTQYF. CDR3 sequence (DNA): TGTGCCAGCAGTTATTGGGAGAGTGAAGATACGCAGTATTTT. Variable domain in full (rest from reference TRBV28 and TRBJ2-3): DVKVTQSSRYLVKRTGEKVFLECVQDMDHENMFWYRQDPGLGLRLIYFSYDVKMKEKGDIPEGYSVSREKKERFSLILESASTNQTSMYLCASSYWESEDTQYFGPGTRLTVL.

This clonotype has a handful of counts. This CDR3 reads CASSPYSLWHTEAFF. CDR3 nucleotides: TGTGCCAGCAGCCCCTACAGCCTCTGGCACACTGAAGCTTTCTTT. V is TRBV27 and J is TRBJ1-1; D unclear. The CDR3 is 15 amino acids. Germline loops: CDR1 MNHEY, CDR2 SMNVEV (reference sequence). V was pared by 6 bases and J by 3 bases, with 17 bases between.

This clonotype was seen at least ten times. This sequence joins TRBV12-3 or TRBV12-4 and TRBJ2-4; D not certain. Trimming removed 3 bases from V and 0 bases from J, with 12 bases in between. The CDR3 runs 16 residues. CDR3 sequence: CASSLMGVLAKNIQYF. CDR3 sequence (DNA): TGTGCCAGCAGTTTGATGGGCGTTCTAGCCAAAAACATTCAGTACTTC.

V usage is TRBV6-1 and J usage is TRBJ2-2; D possibly uses TRBD1 or TRBD2 (5 bases each). The CDR3 runs 19 residues. The V gene's germline CDR1 is MNHNS and CDR2 SASEGT. V was pared by 7 bases and J by 1 base, with 25 bases between. In DNA form, the CDR3 reads TGTGCCAGCACTGTCGACAGCTGTAGCGTGAAGGGGAACACCGGGGAGCTGTTTTTT. Translation gives CASTVDSCSVKGNTGELFF.

Only a few counts were recorded for this clonotype. This rearrangement joins TRBV29-1 to TRBJ1-2; D perhaps matches TRBD1 (6 bases). Germline CDR1 reads SQVTM; CDR2 reads ANQGSEA. This CDR3 is 16 amino acids long. Between the trimmed V and J ends, which lost 4 bases and 2 bases, there was a span of 20 bases. As DNA, the CDR3 is TGCAGCGTTGCGGACAGCCAGACCTTTTCCAACTATGGCTACACCTTC. It specifies CSVADSQTFSNYGYTF.

This clonotype was seen repeatedly, ten times or more. V and J are TRBV11-3 and TRBJ2-5, with D possibly being TRBD2 (5 bases). V was clipped by 6 bases and J by 5 bases, with 13 bases between them. The CDR3 sequence is 13 residues long. Germline V gene data show CDR1 as SGHNT and CDR2 as YENEEA. The CDR3 coding sequence is TGTGCCAGCAGTTCCGACGGCGGGGAGACCCAGTACTTC. This translates into CASSSDGGETQYF. Filled out from reference TRBV11-3 and TRBJ2-5, the complete variable domain reads EAGVVQSPRYKIIEKKQPVAFWCNPISGHNTLYWYLQNLGQGPELLIRYENEEAVDDSQLPKDRFSAERLKGVDSTLKIQPAELGDSAVYLCASSSDGGETQYFGPGTRLLVL.

The chain couples TRBV12-3 or TRBV12-4 to TRBJ2-2; D possibly matches TRBD1 or TRBD2 (5 bases each). The CDR3 consists of 18 residues. In nucleotides, the CDR3 is TGTACCTTCAGTTTTCGCCCCTATGGGACCGATTGGGCCGGGGAGCTGTTTTTT. Translation gives CTFSFRPYGTDWAGELFF.

In its sample, this clonotype was seen many times. The CDR3 sequence: CASSHPRGNEQFF. DNA of the CDR3: TGTGCCAGCAGCCATCCCAGGGGGAATGAGCAGTTCTTC. V usage is TRBV7-2 and J usage is TRBJ2-1; 7 bases agree with TRBD1. V gave up 5 bases and J gave up 7 bases; unmatched junction bases: 5. The germline V gene encodes CDR1 SGHTA and CDR2 FQGNSA. This CDR3 comprises 13 residues.

The rearrangement uses TRBV6-1 and TRBJ1-4; D is ambiguous. This CDR3 contains 14 residues. V shed 8 bases and J shed 3 bases, with 13 bases lying between them. CDR1 and CDR2 from the germline V gene are MNHNS and SASEGT. The CDR3 region is CASRGPYANEKLFF. In DNA form, the CDR3 reads TGTGCCAGCCGGGGTCCCTATGCTAATGAAAAACTGTTTTTT.

The chain couples TRBV9 to TRBJ2-1; 13 bases are shared with TRBD2. From germline, CDR1 is SGDLS and CDR2 YYNGEE. J gave up 8 bases and V 1 base, and 3 bases lay outside the gene matches. This CDR3 has 15 amino acids. Here the CDR3 reads CASSVYGLAGDEQFF. CDR3 DNA sequence: TGTGCCAGCAGCGTATATGGACTAGCGGGAGATGAGCAGTTCTTC.

The chain joins TRBV23-1 to TRBJ2-7, with D perhaps matching TRBD1 (6 bases). TRBV23-1 counts as an open reading frame of uncertain function. CDR3 length: 14 amino acids. V was clipped by 4 bases and J by 5 bases, with 15 bases between them. CDR3 bases: TGCGCCAGCAGTCCAAACAGGGAAAGGGACGAGCAGTACTTC. Translating it yields CASSPNRERDEQYF.

The table lists this clonotype with many counts. The J gene is TRBJ2-7, the V gene TRBV6-5, with D possibly matching TRBD2 (5 bases). The V end was cut by 5 bases, the J end by 4 bases, with 21 bases between. CDR1 MNHEY and CDR2 SVGAGI come from the germline V gene. The CDR3 sequence is 16 residues long. The chain's CDR3 is CASSPAPRTWGYEQYF. Written as DNA, the CDR3 is TGTGCCAGCAGTCCAGCCCCTAGGACTTGGGGTTACGAGCAGTACTTC.

This chain uses TRBV2 with TRBJ2-7, with TRBD1 matching 7 bases. J was trimmed by 8 bases and V by 5 bases; bases with no gene match: 15. The length of the CDR3 is 15 residues. Per the germline V gene, CDR1 is SNHLY and CDR2 is FYNNEI. CDR3 nucleotide sequence: TGTGCCAGCAGTTTTCCAGCCGGGACAGCTGGCAAGCAGTACTTC. It specifies CASSFPAGTAGKQYF. The whole variable domain, filled in from reference TRBV2 and TRBJ2-7, reads EPEVTQTPSHQVTQMGQEVILRCVPISNHLYFYWYRQILGQKVEFLVSFYNNEISEKSEIFDDQFSVERPDGSNFTLKIRSTKLEDSAMYFCASSFPAGTAGKQYFGPGTRLTVT.

This chain joins TRBV10-3 and TRBJ2-5, with 10 nucleotides matching TRBD2. This CDR3 has 15 residues. Trimming cost V 10 bases and J 4 bases; bases outside gene matches: 12. Germline V CDR1 and CDR2: ENHRY, SYGVKD. This chain's CDR3 is CATQSQTSGIETQYF. CDR3 DNA sequence: TGTGCCACCCAAAGCCAAACTAGCGGGATAGAGACCCAGTACTTC.

This clonotype has at least ten counts. V usage is TRBV5-6 and J usage is TRBJ2-1; 8 nucleotides agree with TRBD2. V trimming: 3 bases; J trimming: 9 bases; junction bases outside the gene matches: 8. Germline loops: CDR1 SGHDT, CDR2 YYEEEE. The CDR3 covers 14 residues. CDR3 in amino acids: CASSSAGTSGEQFF. Here the CDR3 DNA reads TGTGCCAGCAGCTCGGCAGGGACTAGTGGTGAGCAGTTCTTC.

This clonotype was seen only a few times. The V gene is TRBV5-1, the J gene TRBJ1-2, with D unclear. Deletions cut 0 bases from V and 4 bases from J, with 16 bases between. Germline CDR1 SGHRS, CDR2 YFSETQ. The CDR3 extends over 16 amino acids. CDR3 coding DNA: TGCGCCAGCAGCTTGGGGGCGCCTGTGATGGGCTATGGCTACACCTTC. Translating it yields CASSLGAPVMGYGYTF.

A few counts support this clonotype. The CDR3 sequence: CASSRRGGRERAGELFF. The CDR3, as DNA: TGTGCCAGCAGCCGACGGGGAGGGCGGGAAAGGGCCGGGGAGCTGTTTTTT. The chain combines TRBV6-1 with TRBJ2-2; 7 bases are a match to TRBD2. The CDR3 has 17 residues. Trimming took 6 bases from V and 6 from J; bases not matched to a gene: 16. Per the germline V gene, CDR1 is MNHNS and CDR2 is SASEGT.

This rearrangement joins TRBV30 to TRBJ2-1, with no clear D. Trimming took off 0 bases at V and 10 bases at J, with 13 bases between the two ends. This CDR3 has 13 residues. CDR1 and CDR2 from the germline V gene are GTSNPN and SVGIG (reference sequence). CDR3 nucleotides: TGTGCCTGGAGTGTTCCCGTGGAGTGGGAGCAGTTCTTC. Protein sequence: CAWSVPVEWEQFF.

The chain has TRBV11-2 and TRBJ1-6; a possible D gene is TRBD1 (5 bases). The CDR3 contains 14 residues. Trimming pared 5 bases from V and 3 bases from J, leaving 8 bases between. CDR1 and CDR2 from the germline V gene are SGHAT and FQNNGV. The CDR3: CASSRQFYNSPLHF. The CDR3 coding sequence is TGTGCCAGCAGCCGACAGTTCTATAATTCACCCCTCCACTTT.

The CDR3 nucleotides are TGTGCCAGCAGTTTCTTACTGACAGATACGCAGTATTTT. Its translation is CASSFLLTDTQYF. The rearrangement uses TRBV12-3 or TRBV12-4 and TRBJ2-3, with D unclear. The CDR3 has 13 residues. V dropped 3 bases and J dropped 3 bases, with 7 bases sitting between them.

The table lists this clonotype with a few counts. The V gene is TRBV28, the J gene TRBJ1-1, with a weak D call TRBD1 (6 bases). Germline CDR1 MDHEN, CDR2 SYDVKM. Trimming removed 3 bases from V and 0 bases from J, with 20 bases in between. The CDR3 spans 18 residues. The CDR3 bases are TGTGCCAGCAGTTTCCCCATAACGAACGGGGGCTTGAACACTGAAGCTTTCTTT. This codes for CASSFPITNGGLNTEAFF.